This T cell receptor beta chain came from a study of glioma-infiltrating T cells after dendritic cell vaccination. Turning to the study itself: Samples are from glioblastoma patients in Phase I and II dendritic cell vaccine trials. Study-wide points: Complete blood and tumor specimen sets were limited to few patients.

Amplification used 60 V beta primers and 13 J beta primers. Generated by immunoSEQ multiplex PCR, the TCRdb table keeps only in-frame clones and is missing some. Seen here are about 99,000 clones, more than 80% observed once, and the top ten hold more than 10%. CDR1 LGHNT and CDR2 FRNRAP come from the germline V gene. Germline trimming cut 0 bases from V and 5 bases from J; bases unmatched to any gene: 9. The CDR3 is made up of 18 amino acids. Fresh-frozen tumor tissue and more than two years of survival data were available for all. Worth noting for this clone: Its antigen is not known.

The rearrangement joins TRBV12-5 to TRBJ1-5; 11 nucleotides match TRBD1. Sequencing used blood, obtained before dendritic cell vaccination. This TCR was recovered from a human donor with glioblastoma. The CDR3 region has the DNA TGTGCTAGTGGTTTGGTTCTAATGGGGACAGGGGGTTATCAGCCCCAGCATTTT. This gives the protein CASGLVLMGTGGYQPQHF. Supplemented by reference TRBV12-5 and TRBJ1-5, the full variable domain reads DARVTQTPRHKVTEMGQEVTMRCQPILGHNTVFWYRQTMMQGLELLAYFRNRAPLDDSGMPKDRFSAEMPDATLATLKIQPSEPRDSAVYFCASGLVLMGTGGYQPQHFGDGTRLSIL.